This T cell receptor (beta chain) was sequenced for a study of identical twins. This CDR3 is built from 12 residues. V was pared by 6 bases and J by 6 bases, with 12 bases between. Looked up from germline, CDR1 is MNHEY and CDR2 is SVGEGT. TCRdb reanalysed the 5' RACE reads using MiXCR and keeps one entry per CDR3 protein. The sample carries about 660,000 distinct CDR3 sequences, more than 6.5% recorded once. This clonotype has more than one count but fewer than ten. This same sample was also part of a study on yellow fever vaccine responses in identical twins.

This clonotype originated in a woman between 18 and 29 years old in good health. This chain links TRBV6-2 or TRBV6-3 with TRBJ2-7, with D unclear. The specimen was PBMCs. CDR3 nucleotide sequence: TGTGCCAGCAGACCTCAGGCTTCCGAGCAGTACTTC. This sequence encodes CASRPQASEQYF.